Listed below are T cell receptor beta chains from one sample, sequenced in a study of blood T cells in healthy people across ages. Each CDR3 protein is one row after TCRdb ran MiXCR on the 5' RACE reads. Of roughly 1,500,000 distinct CDR3 sequences listed, 42% are singletons. The sample taken for sequencing was blood. These receptors were collected from a woman between 18 and 29 years old in good health. Each CDR3 is given with its conserved first and last residue. The order of the fields is clone size, V gene, J gene, D gene, CDR3 protein, CDR3 DNA. The D gene is left open where the match is weak. Only some rows state a clone size, as once, few, many or a class for expanded clones.

-	TRBV7-2	TRBJ1-1	-	CASSLEQTLGENTEAFF	TGTGCCAGCAGCTTAGAGCAGACCCTGGGGGAGAACACTGAAGCTTTCTTT
-	TRBV6-1	TRBJ2-1	-	CASTWAGASEQFF	TGTGCCAGCACCTGGGCAGGGGCCAGTGAGCAGTTCTTC
-	TRBV3-1	TRBJ1-2	-	CASSQGHRNYGYTF	TGTGCCAGCAGCCAAGGGCACAGAAACTATGGCTACACCTTC
few	TRBV12-3/TRBV12-4	TRBJ1-2	-	CATRNRGRGYTF	TGTGCCACCAGAAATAGGGGCCGGGGCTACACCTTC
once	TRBV20-1	TRBJ1-5	-	CSARDWTDSNQPQHF	TGCAGTGCTAGAGACTGGACAGATTCCAATCAGCCCCAGCATTTT
-	TRBV6-1	TRBJ1-4	-	CASSRWLNEKLFF	TGTGCCAGCAGCAGGTGGCTTAATGAAAAACTGTTTTTT
-	TRBV6-1	TRBJ2-7	-	CASSLEGGIEQYF	TGTGCCAGCAGTCTTGAGGGAGGAATCGAGCAGTACTTC
-	TRBV11-2	TRBJ2-5	-	CAGTRDIPQETQYF	TGTGCCGGCACCCGGGACATACCGCAAGAGACCCAGTACTTC
-	TRBV9	TRBJ2-1	-	CASSVVGRDHEQFF	TGTGCCAGCAGCGTAGTTGGCAGGGACCATGAGCAGTTCTTC
few	TRBV10-2	TRBJ2-5	TRBD2	CASTGLAGDQETQYF	TGCGCCAGCACCGGACTAGCGGGGGACCAAGAGACCCAGTACTTC
-	TRBV6-5	TRBJ2-7	-	CASSTNAVNEQYF	TGTGCCAGCAGTACGAACGCGGTTAACGAGCAGTACTTC
many	TRBV29-1	TRBJ2-3	-	CSALIRGVTQYF	TGCAGCGCCCTGATTCGGGGAGTTACGCAGTATTTT
-	TRBV20-1	TRBJ2-7	TRBD1	CSATKTGGGGAQYF	TGCAGTGCCACAAAGACAGGGGGCGGCGGTGCGCAGTACTTC
few	TRBV20-1	TRBJ2-7	TRBD1	CSAGGDRGPSYEQYF	TGCAGTGCTGGGGGGGACAGGGGGCCTTCCTACGAGCAGTACTTC
many	TRBV27	TRBJ2-7	TRBD1	CASSRKGQGAYEQYF	TGTGCCAGCAGTCGAAAGGGACAGGGGGCCTACGAGCAGTACTTC
-	TRBV30	TRBJ1-2	-	CAWHDLQGGYYTF	TGTGCCTGGCATGATCTTCAGGGAGGCTACTACACCTTC
-	TRBV11-2	TRBJ2-1	-	CASSLGSSGKVNEQFF	TGTGCCAGCAGCTTAGGGTCTTCGGGTAAGGTCAATGAGCAGTTCTTC
few	TRBV27	TRBJ2-1	TRBD2	CASSTPKRAGVGHNEQFF	TGTGCCAGCAGTACCCCAAAACGGGCGGGAGTCGGGCACAATGAGCAGTTCTTC
few	TRBV4-1	TRBJ2-7	TRBD2	CASSQDTGLAYEQYF	TGCGCCAGCAGCCAGGATACGGGACTAGCCTACGAGCAGTACTTC
few	TRBV6-1	TRBJ2-7	-	CASSRDGTSEQYF	TGTGCCAGCAGTCGGGACGGTACAAGCGAGCAGTACTTC
-	TRBV7-2	TRBJ2-5	-	CASTLPVTGLHEQYF	TGTGCCAGCACCCTGCCGGTGACGGGGCTACATGAGCAGTACTTC
many	TRBV27	TRBJ2-1	TRBD2	CASSLPGGSSYNEQFF	TGTGCCAGCAGTTTACCCGGGGGGAGCTCCTACAATGAGCAGTTCTTC
few	TRBV7-8	TRBJ2-3	TRBD2	CASSLTSGRGTDTQYF	TGTGCCAGCAGCTTAACTAGCGGGAGAGGGACAGATACGCAGTATTTT
few	TRBV7-8	TRBJ2-2	TRBD2	CASSLTSGKHTGELFF	TGTGCCAGCAGTCTTACTAGCGGGAAACACACCGGGGAGCTGTTTTTT
-	TRBV20-1	TRBJ2-1	TRBD2	CSARPGVAGGEQFF	TGCAGTGCTAGACCCGGGGTGGCGGGGGGTGAGCAGTTCTTC
-	TRBV20-1	TRBJ2-1	TRBD2	CSAREAGGASNEQFF	TGCAGTGCTAGGGAAGCGGGAGGGGCCTCCAATGAGCAGTTCTTC
-	TRBV7-2	TRBJ2-2	-	CASSRGGQGNTGELFF	TGTGCCAGCAGCCGGGGGGGACAGGGGAACACCGGGGAGCTGTTTTTT
few	TRBV2	TRBJ1-2	-	CAALQGDGYTF	TGTGCCGCACTCCAGGGTGATGGCTACACCTTC
few	TRBV7-9	TRBJ2-3	TRBD2	CASSASSGGLPTDTQYF	TGTGCCAGCAGCGCCTCTAGCGGGGGGCTACCCACAGATACGCAGTATTTT
few	TRBV6-6	TRBJ2-1	-	CASSPGTGSSYNEQFF	TGTGCCAGCAGCCCCGGAACAGGGAGCTCCTACAATGAGCAGTTCTTC
-	TRBV7-8	TRBJ1-5	-	CASSPRTASPNQPQHF	TGTGCCAGCAGCCCTCGGACGGCGAGTCCCAATCAGCCCCAGCATTTT
-	TRBV30	TRBJ2-7	TRBD1	CAWGEGQTYEQYF	TGTGCCTGGGGTGAGGGACAGACCTACGAGCAGTACTTC
-	TRBV20-1	TRBJ2-3	-	CSASMGGTDTQYF	TGCAGTGCCTCGATGGGGGGCACAGATACGCAGTATTTT
-	TRBV6-1	TRBJ2-7	TRBD1	CASSVTGGHEQYF	TGTGCCAGCAGTGTGACAGGGGGCCACGAGCAGTACTTC
-	TRBV12-3/TRBV12-4	TRBJ1-1	-	CASGGGLRTEAFF	TGTGCCAGCGGCGGGGGGCTCAGGACTGAAGCTTTCTTT
many	TRBV6-2/TRBV6-3	TRBJ1-2	-	CATRDNSNYGYTF	TGTGCCACCCGGGACAACTCAAACTATGGCTACACCTTC
few	TRBV5-6	TRBJ1-6	-	CASSSMGRTNSPLHF	TGTGCCAGCAGCTCCATGGGACGGACAAATTCACCCCTCCACTTT
-	TRBV12-3/TRBV12-4	TRBJ1-4	TRBD1	CASKGTGSEKLFF	TGTGCCAGCAAGGGGACAGGGAGTGAAAAACTGTTTTTT